One T cell receptor beta chain is described in this entry. The table came from immunoSEQ multiplex PCR; TCRdb's copy has only in-frame clones and leaves some out. The sample lists tens of thousands of clones; around four fifths were seen once. This sample is drawn from a study of blood T cell repertoires in COVID-19. Across the study: Acute and convalescent COVID-19 specimens originated in the United States, Italy and Spain.

Germline loops: CDR1 SGHNT, CDR2 YENEEA. The ends lost 3 bases at V and 5 bases at J; junction bases unmatched: 3. This CDR3 comprises 16 residues. Material: peripheral blood. V gene TRBV11-3 combines with J gene TRBJ2-5; 16 nucleotides align to TRBD2. This clonotype was sampled from an older woman with active or convalescent COVID-19. CDR3 DNA sequence: TGTGCCAGCAGCTTGGGACTAGCGGGGGGGATGGAGACCCAGTACTTC. Its translation: CASSLGLAGGMETQYF.